This T cell receptor (beta chain) comes out of a study of T-cell reconstitution after alpha-beta-depleted transplantation in children. Researchers prepared the TCRbeta library using unique molecular identifiers, the study reports. TCRdb reanalysed the PCR reads using MiXCR and keeps one entry per CDR3 protein. The table shows about 540,000 distinct CDR3 sequences, with about 17% occurring only once. CDR3 size: 17 residues. In germline, CDR1 is DFQATT, CDR2 SNEGSKA (reference sequence). Trimming shortened V by 5 bases and J by 0 bases, and 20 bases separated the two germline ends. The chain combines TRBV20-1 with TRBJ2-1, with D possibly being TRBD2 (7 bases). Material: PBMCs from the stem cell graft donor, obtained from the stem cell graft. This sequence was found in a human donor who donated a stem cell graft to a child with acute lymphoblastic leukemia. Here the CDR3 DNA reads TGCAGTGCTCCGGGGGCTAGCGGCCTTATCTCCTACAATGAGCAGTTCTTC. It codes for CSAPGASGLISYNEQFF.